Reported below is one TCR beta chain. Its antigen is unidentified. This specimen belongs to a study of siplizumab effects on memory and regulatory T cells. CDR1 SGHAT and CDR2 FQDESV come from the germline V gene (reference sequence). This CDR3 region has 14 residues. V gave up 5 bases and J gave up 4 bases, with 14 bases separating them. Assay used: immunoSEQ multiplex PCR; TCRdb lists only in-frame clones, some missing. This table holds fewer than 100,000 clones, 94% found once. General study findings and limits: Naive T cells, seemingly more diverse than memory cells, seemed major alloresponse contributors.

The sample consisted of non-Treg CD4+ T cells sorted from blood. The clonotype was recovered from a human donor in good health. The rearrangement joins TRBV11-1 to TRBJ2-5, with TRBD1 as a possible D gene (5 bases). The CDR3 spells CASSRATELETQYF. The CDR3 coding sequence is TGTGCCAGCAGCCGCGCGACAGAGTTAGAGACCCAGTACTTC.